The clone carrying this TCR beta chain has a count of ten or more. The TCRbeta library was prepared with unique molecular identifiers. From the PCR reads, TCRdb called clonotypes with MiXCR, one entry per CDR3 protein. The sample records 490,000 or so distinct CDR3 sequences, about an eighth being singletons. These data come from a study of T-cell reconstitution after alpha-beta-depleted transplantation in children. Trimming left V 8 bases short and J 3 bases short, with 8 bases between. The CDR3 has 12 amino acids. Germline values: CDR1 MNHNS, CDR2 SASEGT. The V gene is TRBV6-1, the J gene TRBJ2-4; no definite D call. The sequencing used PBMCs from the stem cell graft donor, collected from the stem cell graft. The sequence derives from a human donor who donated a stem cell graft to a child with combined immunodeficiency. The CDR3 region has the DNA TGTGCCAGCCAAAAAGGCAAAAACATTCAGTACTTC. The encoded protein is CASQKGKNIQYF.